These T cell receptor beta chains were read from a single sample in a study of blood T cells in healthy people across ages. TCRdb re-called the 5' RACE reads through MiXCR, storing one row per CDR3 protein. The sample includes about 1,400,000 distinct CDR3 sequences, approximately 59% of them seen just once. The sequenced material came from blood. The receptors originated from a man between 18 and 29 years old in good health. Both conserved end residues are part of each CDR3. The D gene is left open where the match is weak. The size entry is marked missing in some rows and otherwise reads once, few, many or a size class.

V gene	J gene	clone size	D gene	CDR3 protein	CDR3 DNA
TRBV9	TRBJ2-6	-	TRBD1	CASSLEGQGSFSGANVLTF	TGTGCCAGCAGCCTTGAGGGACAGGGGTCATTCTCTGGGGCCAACGTCCTGACTTTC
TRBV29-1	TRBJ2-7	-	-	CSVEDPVSYEQYF	TGCAGCGTTGAAGATCCAGTTTCCTACGAGCAGTACTTC
TRBV5-1	TRBJ2-7	-	-	CASSVDFSSYEQYF	TGCGCCAGCAGCGTGGACTTTAGCTCCTACGAGCAGTACTTC
TRBV15	TRBJ2-5	-	-	CATSRVRDTETQYF	TGTGCCACCAGCAGAGTTAGAGATACAGAGACCCAGTACTTC
TRBV20-1	TRBJ2-7	-	TRBD2	CSARELAVHEQYF	TGCAGTGCTAGGGAACTAGCGGTCCACGAGCAGTACTTC
TRBV6-6	TRBJ2-4	-	TRBD1	CASHSRGGQGAKNIQYF	TGTGCCAGCCACTCTCGGGGGGGACAGGGGGCCAAAAACATTCAGTACTTC
TRBV7-2	TRBJ1-1	-	TRBD1	CASSSQGLMNTEAFF	TGTGCCAGCAGCTCACAGGGGCTTATGAACACTGAAGCTTTCTTT
TRBV5-1	TRBJ1-2	few	-	CASSLGLFGYTF	TGCGCCAGCAGCTTGGGTTTATTTGGCTACACCTTC
TRBV4-2	TRBJ2-1	-	-	CASSQEEARDEQFF	TGTGCCAGCAGCCAAGAGGAGGCTAGGGATGAGCAGTTCTTC
TRBV6-1	TRBJ1-1	-	-	CASSESPSNTEAFF	TGTGCCAGCAGTGAATCTCCCTCGAACACTGAAGCTTTCTTT
TRBV11-2	TRBJ1-2	-	TRBD1	CASSSSDRGYGYTF	TGTGCCAGCAGCTCCTCCGACAGGGGGTATGGCTACACCTTC
TRBV10-3	TRBJ2-4	few	TRBD1	CAISDRGGGRENIQYF	TGTGCCATCAGTGACCGAGGGGGCGGTAGGGAAAACATTCAGTACTTC
TRBV7-8	TRBJ2-5	-	-	CASSSGARRTQETQYF	TGTGCCAGCAGCTCCGGAGCCCGACGGACCCAAGAGACCCAGTACTTC
TRBV7-2	TRBJ2-7	-	-	CASSLRQWTSEQYF	TGTGCCAGCAGCTTACGCCAATGGACATCCGAGCAGTACTTC
TRBV10-3	TRBJ2-5	-	TRBD2	CAISESGTSGSGETQYF	TGTGCCATCAGTGAGTCCGGGACTAGCGGGAGCGGTGAGACCCAGTACTTC
TRBV7-9	TRBJ2-2	-	TRBD2	CASSFTSGGRAGELFF	TGTGCCAGCAGCTTTACTAGCGGGGGCCGTGCCGGGGAGCTGTTTTTT
TRBV7-9	TRBJ1-2	-	-	CASSLGSEWGYTF	TGTGCCAGCAGCTTAGGAAGTGAATGGGGCTACACCTTC
TRBV27	TRBJ2-4	-	-	CASSLSGWTNIQYF	TGTGCCAGCAGTTTATCAGGGTGGACAAACATTCAGTACTTC
TRBV4-1	TRBJ2-2	-	-	CASSQAPRPTNTGELFF	TGTGCCAGCAGCCAAGCGCCACGGCCGACGAACACCGGGGAGCTGTTTTTT
TRBV20-1	TRBJ2-7	-	TRBD1	CGTGGVSEQYF	TGCGGGACAGGGGGCGTATCCGAGCAGTACTTC
TRBV12-3/TRBV12-4	TRBJ2-5	-	-	CASTSAHLDRETQYF	TGTGCCAGCACCTCGGCACACCTAGACCGGGAGACCCAGTACTTC
TRBV15	TRBJ1-2	-	-	CATSRARAGYTF	TGTGCCACCAGCAGAGCTAGGGCCGGCTACACCTTC
TRBV27	TRBJ1-5	few	TRBD1	CASSLIGGDNQPQHF	TGTGCCAGCAGTTTAATAGGGGGCGACAATCAGCCCCAGCATTTT
TRBV10-3	TRBJ2-7	-	-	CAISEGHLIYEQYF	TGTGCCATCAGTGAGGGACACCTAATTTACGAGCAGTACTTC
TRBV27	TRBJ2-7	few	-	CASSSALSSSSYEQYF	TGTGCCAGCAGCTCCGCGTTAAGTAGCAGCTCCTACGAGCAGTACTTC
TRBV12-3/TRBV12-4	TRBJ2-4	-	-	CASSLNGQYIAKNIQYF	TGTGCCAGCAGTTTGAACGGACAATATATTGCCAAAAACATTCAGTACTTC
TRBV7-2	TRBJ2-4	-	-	CASSPPRDGLNGGNIQYF	TGTGCCAGCAGCCCCCCGCGGGACGGCCTTAATGGGGGAAACATTCAGTACTTC